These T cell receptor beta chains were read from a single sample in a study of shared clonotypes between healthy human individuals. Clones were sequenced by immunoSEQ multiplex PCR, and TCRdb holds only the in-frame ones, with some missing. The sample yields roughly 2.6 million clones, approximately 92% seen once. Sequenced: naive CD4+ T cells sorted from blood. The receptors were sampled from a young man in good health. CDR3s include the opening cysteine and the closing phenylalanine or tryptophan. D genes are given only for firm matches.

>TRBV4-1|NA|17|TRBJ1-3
CASSQGGLSSSGNTIYF
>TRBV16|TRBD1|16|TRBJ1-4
CASSRDLTGRREKLFF
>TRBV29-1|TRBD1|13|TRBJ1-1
CSARQGAGTEAFF
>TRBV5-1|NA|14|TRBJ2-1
CASSLEAQRAEQFF
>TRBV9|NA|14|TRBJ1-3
CASSGKFSGNTIYF
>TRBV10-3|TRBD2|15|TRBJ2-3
CAIRAGGASTDTQYF
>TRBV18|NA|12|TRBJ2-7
CASSPSSGEQYF
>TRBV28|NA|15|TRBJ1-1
CASSTTGSPNTEAFF
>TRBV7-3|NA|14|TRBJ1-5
CATPLGEERGPQHF
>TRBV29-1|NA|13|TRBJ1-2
CSVEDGREGGYTF
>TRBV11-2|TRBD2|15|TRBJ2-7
CASSLVGAGVIEQYF
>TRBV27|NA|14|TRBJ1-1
CASSSLGVNTEAFF
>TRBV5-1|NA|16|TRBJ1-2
CASAPQVVAGGYGYTF
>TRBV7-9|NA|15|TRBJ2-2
CASSLYLTQAGELFF